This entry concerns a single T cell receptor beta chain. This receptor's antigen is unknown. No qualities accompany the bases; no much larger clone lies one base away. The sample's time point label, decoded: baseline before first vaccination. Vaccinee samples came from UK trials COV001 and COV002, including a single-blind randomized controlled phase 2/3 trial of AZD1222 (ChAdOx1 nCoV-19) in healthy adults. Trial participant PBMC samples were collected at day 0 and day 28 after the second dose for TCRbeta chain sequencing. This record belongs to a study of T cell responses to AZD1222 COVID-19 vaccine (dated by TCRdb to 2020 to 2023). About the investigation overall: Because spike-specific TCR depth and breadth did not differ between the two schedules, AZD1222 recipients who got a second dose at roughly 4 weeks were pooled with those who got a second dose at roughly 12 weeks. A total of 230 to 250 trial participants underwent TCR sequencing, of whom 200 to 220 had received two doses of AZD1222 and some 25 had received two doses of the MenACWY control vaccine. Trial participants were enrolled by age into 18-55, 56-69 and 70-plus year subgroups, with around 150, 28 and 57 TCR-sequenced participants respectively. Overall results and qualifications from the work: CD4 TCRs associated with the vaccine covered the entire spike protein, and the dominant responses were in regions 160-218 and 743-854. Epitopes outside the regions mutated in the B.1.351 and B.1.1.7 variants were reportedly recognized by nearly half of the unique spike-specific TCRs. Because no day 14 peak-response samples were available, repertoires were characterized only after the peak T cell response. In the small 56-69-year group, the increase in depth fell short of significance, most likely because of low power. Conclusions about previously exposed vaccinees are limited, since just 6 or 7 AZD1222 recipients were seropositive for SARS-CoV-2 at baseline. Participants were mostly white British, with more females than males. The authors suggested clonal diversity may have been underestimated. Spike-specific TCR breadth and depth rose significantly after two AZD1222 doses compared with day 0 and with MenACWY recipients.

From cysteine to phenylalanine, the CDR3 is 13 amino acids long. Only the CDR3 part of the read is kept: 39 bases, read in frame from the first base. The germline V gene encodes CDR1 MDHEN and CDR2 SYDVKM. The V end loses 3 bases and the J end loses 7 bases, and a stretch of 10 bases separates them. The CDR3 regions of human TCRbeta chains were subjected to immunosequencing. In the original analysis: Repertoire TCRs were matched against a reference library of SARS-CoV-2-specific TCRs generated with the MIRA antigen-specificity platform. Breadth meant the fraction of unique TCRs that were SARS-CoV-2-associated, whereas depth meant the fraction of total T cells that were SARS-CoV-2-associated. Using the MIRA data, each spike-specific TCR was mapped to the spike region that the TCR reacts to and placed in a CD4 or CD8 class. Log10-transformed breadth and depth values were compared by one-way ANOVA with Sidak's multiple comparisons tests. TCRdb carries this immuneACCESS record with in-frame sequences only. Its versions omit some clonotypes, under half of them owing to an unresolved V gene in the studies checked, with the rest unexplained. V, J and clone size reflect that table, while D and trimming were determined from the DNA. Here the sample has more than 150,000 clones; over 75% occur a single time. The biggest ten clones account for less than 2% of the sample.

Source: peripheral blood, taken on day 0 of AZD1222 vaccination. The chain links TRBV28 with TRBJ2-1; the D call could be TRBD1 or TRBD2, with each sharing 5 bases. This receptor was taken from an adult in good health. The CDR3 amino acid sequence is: CASSFQGENEQFF. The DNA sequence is TGTGCCAGCAGTTTTCAGGGAGAAAATGAGCAGTTCTTC.